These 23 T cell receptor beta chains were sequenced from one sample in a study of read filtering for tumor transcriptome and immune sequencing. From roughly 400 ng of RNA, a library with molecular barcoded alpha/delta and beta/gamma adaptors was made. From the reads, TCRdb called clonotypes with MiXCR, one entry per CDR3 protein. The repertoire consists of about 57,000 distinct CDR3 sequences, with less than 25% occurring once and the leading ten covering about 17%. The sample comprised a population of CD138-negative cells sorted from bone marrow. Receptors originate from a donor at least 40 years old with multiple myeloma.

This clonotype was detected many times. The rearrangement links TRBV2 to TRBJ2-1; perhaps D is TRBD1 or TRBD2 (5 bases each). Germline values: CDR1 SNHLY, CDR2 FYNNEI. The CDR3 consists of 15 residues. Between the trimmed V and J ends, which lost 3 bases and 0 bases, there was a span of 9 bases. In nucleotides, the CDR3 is TGTGCCAGCAGTGACGAGGGGAGCTCCTACAATGAGCAGTTCTTC. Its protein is CASSDEGSSYNEQFF.

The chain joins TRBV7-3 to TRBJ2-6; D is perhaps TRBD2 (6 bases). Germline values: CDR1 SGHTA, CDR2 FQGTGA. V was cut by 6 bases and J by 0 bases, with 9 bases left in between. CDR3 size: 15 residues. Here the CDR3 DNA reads TGTGCCAGCAGTCCGGAGGGCTCTGGGGCCAACGTCCTGACTTTC. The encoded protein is CASSPEGSGANVLTF.

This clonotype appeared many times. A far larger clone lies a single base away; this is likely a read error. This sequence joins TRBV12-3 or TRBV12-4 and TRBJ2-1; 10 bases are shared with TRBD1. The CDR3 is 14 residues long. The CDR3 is CASSRWDRGNDQFF. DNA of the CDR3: TGTGCCAGCAGCCGCTGGGACAGGGGTAATGATCAGTTCTTC.

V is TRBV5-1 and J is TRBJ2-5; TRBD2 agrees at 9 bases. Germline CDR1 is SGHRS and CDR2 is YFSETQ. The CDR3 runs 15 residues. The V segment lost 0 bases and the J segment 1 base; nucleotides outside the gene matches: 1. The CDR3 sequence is CASSLVAGAQETQYF. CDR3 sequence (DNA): TGCGCCAGCAGCTTGGTAGCGGGGGCCCAAGAGACCCAGTACTTC.

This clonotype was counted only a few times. The CDR3 DNA reads as TGTGCCAGCAGCTTAGTCCAAGGCCAAGGCTACACCTTC. This translates into CASSLVQGQGYTF. The chain joins TRBV11-2 to TRBJ1-2; no reliable D call. Trimming stripped 1 base from V and 8 bases from J, with 11 bases between. This CDR3 has 13 residues. CDR1 is SGHAT, CDR2 FQNNGV, per germline.

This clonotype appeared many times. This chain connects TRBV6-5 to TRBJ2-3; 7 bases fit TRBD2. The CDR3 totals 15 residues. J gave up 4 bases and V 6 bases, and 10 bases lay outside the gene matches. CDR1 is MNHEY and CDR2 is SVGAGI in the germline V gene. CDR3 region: CASRTLSAGADTQYF. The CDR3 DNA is TGTGCCAGCAGAACGCTCTCCGCGGGAGCAGATACGCAGTATTTT.

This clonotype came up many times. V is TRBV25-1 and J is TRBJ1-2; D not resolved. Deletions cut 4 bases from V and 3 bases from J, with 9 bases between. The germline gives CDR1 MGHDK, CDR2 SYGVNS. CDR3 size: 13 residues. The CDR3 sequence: CASSGARDYGYTF. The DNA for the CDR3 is TGTGCCAGCAGTGGGGCTCGTGACTATGGCTACACCTTC.

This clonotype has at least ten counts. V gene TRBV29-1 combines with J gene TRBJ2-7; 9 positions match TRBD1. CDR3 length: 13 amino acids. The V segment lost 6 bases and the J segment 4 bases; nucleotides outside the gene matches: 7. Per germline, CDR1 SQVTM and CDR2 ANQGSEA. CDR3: CSVAGTGRYEQYF. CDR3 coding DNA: TGCAGCGTCGCCGGGACAGGGCGGTACGAGCAGTACTTC.

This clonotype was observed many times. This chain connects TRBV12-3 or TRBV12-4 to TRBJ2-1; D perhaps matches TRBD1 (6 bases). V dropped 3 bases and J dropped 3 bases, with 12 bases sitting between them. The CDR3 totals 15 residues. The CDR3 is CASSLRGNGYNEQFF. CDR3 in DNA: TGTGCCAGCAGTTTGAGGGGGAATGGCTACAATGAGCAGTTCTTC.

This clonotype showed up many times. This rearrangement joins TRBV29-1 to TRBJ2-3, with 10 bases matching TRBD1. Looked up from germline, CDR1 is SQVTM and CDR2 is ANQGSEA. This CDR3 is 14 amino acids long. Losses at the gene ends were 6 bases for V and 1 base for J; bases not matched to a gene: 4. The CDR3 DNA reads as TGCAGCGTGGACAGGGGGGGAGGCACAGATACGCAGTATTTT. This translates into CSVDRGGGTDTQYF.

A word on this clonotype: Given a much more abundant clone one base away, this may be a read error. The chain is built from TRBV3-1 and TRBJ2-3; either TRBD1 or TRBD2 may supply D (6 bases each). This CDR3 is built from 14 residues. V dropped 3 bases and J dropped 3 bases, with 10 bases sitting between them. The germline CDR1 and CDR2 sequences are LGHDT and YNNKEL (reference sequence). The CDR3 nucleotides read TGTGCCAGCAGCCATGGGGGGCGGACAGATACGCAGTATTTT. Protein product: CASSHGGRTDTQYF.

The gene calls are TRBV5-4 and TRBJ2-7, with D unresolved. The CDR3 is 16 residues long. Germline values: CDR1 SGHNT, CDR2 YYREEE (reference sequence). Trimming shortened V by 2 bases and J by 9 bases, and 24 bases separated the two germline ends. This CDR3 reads CASSFFSAVRDQRQYF. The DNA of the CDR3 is TGTGCCAGCAGCTTTTTCTCCGCGGTAAGGGATCAAAGGCAGTACTTC.

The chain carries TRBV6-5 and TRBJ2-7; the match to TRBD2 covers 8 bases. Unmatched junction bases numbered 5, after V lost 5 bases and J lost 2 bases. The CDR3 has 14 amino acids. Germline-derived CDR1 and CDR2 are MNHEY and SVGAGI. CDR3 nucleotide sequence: TGTGCCAGCAGTAGCGGGGGCCTGCCCTACGAGCAGTACTTC. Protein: CASSSGGLPYEQYF.

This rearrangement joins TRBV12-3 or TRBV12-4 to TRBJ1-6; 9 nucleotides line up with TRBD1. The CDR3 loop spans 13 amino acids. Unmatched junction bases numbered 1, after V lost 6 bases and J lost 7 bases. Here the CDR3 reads CASRDRGNSPLHF. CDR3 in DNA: TGTGCCAGCAGAGACAGGGGGAATTCACCCCTCCACTTT.

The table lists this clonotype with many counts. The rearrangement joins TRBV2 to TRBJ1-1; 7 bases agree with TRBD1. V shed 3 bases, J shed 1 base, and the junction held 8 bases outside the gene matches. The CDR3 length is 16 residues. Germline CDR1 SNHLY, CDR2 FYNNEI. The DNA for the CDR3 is TGTGCCAGCAGTGAGGAGGGCAGGGGGGGGAACACTGAAGCTTTCTTT. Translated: CASSEEGRGGNTEAFF.

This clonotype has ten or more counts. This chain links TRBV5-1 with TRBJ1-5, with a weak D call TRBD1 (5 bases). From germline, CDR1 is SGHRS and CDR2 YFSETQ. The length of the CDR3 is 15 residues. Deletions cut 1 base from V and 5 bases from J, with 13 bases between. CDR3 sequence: CASSLLGDYDQPQHF. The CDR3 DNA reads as TGCGCCAGCAGCTTGTTAGGGGATTATGATCAGCCCCAGCATTTT.

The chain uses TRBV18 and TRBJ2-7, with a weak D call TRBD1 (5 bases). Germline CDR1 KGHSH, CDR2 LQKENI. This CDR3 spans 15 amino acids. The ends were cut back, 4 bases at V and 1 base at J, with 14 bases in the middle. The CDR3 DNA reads TGTGCCAGCTCACAAAGGGGCCAGGGTTCCTACGAGCAGTACTTC. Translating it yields CASSQRGQGSYEQYF. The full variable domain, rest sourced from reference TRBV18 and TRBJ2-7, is NAGVMQNPRHLVRRRGQEARLRCSPMKGHSHVYWYRQLPEEGLKFMVYLQKENIIDESGMPKERFSAEFPKEGPSILRIQQVVRGDSAAYFCASSQRGQGSYEQYFGPGTRLTVT.

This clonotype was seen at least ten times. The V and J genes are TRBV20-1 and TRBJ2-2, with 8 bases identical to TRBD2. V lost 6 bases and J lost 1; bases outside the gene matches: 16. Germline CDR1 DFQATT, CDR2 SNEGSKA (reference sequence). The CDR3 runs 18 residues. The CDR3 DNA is TGCAGTGCCCCTCTCCCCTCAGCGGGGGTGCTGAACACCGGGGAGCTGTTTTTT. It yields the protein CSAPLPSAGVLNTGELFF.

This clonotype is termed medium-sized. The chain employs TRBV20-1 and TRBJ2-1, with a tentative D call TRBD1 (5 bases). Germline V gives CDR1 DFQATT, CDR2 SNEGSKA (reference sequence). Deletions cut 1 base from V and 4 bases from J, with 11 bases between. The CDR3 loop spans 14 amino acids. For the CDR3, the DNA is TGCAGTGCTAGAGCCAGGACAAGATACAATGAGCAGTTCTTC. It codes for CSARARTRYNEQFF.

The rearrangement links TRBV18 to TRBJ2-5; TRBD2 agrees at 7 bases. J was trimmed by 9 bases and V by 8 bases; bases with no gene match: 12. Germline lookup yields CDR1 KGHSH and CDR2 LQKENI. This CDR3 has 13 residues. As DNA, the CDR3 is TGTGCCAGCCCATCTCAGGGAGGGGAGGCCCAGTACTTC. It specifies CASPSQGGEAQYF.

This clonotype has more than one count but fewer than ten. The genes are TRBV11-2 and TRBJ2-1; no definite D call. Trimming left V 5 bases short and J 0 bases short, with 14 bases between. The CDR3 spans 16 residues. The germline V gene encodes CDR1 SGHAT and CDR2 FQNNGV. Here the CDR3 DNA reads TGTGCCAGCAGCCCCCTTGGGTATAGCTCCTACAATGAGCAGTTCTTC. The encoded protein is CASSPLGYSSYNEQFF.

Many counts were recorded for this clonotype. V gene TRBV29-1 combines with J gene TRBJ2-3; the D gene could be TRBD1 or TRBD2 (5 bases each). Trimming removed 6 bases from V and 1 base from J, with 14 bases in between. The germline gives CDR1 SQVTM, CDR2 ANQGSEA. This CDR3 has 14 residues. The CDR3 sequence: CSVPRVEGTDTQYF. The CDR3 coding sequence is TGCAGCGTGCCCAGGGTGGAGGGCACAGATACGCAGTATTTT.

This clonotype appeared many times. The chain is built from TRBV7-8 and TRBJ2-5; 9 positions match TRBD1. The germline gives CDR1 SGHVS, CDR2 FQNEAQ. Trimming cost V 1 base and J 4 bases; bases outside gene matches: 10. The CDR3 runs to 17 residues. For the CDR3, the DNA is TGTGCCAGCAGCTTAGTACCGGGACAGGGTGGGCGAGAGACCCAGTACTTC. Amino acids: CASSLVPGQGGRETQYF.